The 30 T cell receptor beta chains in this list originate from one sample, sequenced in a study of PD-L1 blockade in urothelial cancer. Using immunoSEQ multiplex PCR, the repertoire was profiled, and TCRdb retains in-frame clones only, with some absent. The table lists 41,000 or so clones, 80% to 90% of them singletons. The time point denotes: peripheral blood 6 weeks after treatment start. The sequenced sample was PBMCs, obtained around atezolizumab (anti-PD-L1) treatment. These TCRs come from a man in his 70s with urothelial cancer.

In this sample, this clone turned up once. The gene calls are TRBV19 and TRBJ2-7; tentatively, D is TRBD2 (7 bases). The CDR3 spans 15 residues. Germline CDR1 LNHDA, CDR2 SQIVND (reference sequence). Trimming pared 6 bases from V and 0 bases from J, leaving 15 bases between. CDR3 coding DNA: TGTGCCAGTAGCCCCGTGGGAGGGGGCTCCTACGAGCAGTACTTC. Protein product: CASSPVGGGSYEQYF. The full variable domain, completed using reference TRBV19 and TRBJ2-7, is DGGITQSPKYLFRKEGQNVTLSCEQNLNHDAMYWYRQDPGQGLRLIYYSQIVNDFQKGDIAEGYSVSREKKESFPLTVTSAQKNPTAFYLCASSPVGGGSYEQYFGPGTRLTVT.

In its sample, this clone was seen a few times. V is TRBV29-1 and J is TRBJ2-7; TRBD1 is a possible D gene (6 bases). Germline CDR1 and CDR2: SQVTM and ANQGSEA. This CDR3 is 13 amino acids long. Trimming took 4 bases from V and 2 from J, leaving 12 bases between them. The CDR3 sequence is CSVAVGTTYEQYF. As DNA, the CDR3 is TGCAGCGTTGCCGTCGGGACAACCTACGAGCAGTACTTC.

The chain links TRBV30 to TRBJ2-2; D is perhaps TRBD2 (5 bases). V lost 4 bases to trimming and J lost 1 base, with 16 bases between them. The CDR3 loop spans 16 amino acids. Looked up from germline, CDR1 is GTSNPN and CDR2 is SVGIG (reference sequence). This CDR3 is CAWTRAGLGNTGELFF. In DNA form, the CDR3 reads TGTGCCTGGACGCGGGCGGGTTTGGGGAACACCGGGGAGCTGTTTTTT.

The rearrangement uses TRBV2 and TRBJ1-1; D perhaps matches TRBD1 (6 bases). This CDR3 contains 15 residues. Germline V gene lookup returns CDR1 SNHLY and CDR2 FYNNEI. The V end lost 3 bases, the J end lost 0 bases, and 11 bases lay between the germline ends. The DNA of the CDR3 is TGTGCCAGCAGTGACGCAGGGGCAGTGAACACTGAAGCTTTCTTT. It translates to CASSDAGAVNTEAFF.

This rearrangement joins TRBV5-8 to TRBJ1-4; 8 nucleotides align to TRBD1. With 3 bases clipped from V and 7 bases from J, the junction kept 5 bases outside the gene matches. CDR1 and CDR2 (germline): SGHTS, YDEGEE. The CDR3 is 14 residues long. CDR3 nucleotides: TGTGCCAGCAGCTCGACAGGGGTTGGTGAAAAACTGTTTTTT. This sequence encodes CASSSTGVGEKLFF.

CDR3: CASSPRWGDPNYGYTF. CDR3 DNA: TGTGCCAGCAGCCCAAGATGGGGGGATCCTAACTATGGCTACACCTTC. This chain connects TRBV7-9 to TRBJ1-2; a possible D gene is TRBD1 (5 bases). The CDR3 length is 16 residues. From germline, CDR1 is SEHNR and CDR2 FQNEAQ (reference sequence). V lost 5 bases and J lost 0, with 16 bases in between.

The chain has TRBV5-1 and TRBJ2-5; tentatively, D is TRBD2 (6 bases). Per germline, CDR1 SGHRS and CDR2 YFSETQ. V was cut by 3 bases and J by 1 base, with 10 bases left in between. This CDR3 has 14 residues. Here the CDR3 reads CASSSLGGQETQYF. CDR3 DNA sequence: TGCGCCAGCAGCTCCCTGGGGGGCCAAGAGACCCAGTACTTC.

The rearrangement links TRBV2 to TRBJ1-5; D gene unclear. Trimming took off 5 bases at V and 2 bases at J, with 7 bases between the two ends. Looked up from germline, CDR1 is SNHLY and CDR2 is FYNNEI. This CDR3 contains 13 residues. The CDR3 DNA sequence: TGTGCCAGCAGTCAGTCCGGCAATCAGCCCCAGCATTTT. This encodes CASSQSGNQPQHF. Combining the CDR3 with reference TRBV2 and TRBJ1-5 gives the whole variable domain EPEVTQTPSHQVTQMGQEVILRCVPISNHLYFYWYRQILGQKVEFLVSFYNNEISEKSEIFDDQFSVERPDGSNFTLKIRSTKLEDSAMYFCASSQSGNQPQHFGDGTRLSIL.

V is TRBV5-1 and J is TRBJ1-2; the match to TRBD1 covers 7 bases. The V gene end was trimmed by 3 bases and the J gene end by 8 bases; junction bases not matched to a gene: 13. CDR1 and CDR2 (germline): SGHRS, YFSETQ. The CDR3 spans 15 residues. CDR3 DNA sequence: TGCGCCAGCAGCTCGAACCCAAGGACAGGTTCAGGCTACACCTTC. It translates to CASSSNPRTGSGYTF. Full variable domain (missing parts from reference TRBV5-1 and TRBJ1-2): KAGVTQTPRYLIKTRGQQVTLSCSPISGHRSVSWYQQTPGQGLQFLFEYFSETQRNKGNFPGRFSGRQFSNSRSEMNVSTLELGDSALYLCASSSNPRTGSGYTFGSGTRLTVV.

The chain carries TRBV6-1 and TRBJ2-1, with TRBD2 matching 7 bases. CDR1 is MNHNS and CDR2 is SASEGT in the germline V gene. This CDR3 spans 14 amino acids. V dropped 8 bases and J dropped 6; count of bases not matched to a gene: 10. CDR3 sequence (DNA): TGTGCCAGCGGGCCGGTGGCGGGGGTCAATGAGCAGTTCTTC. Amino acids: CASGPVAGVNEQFF.

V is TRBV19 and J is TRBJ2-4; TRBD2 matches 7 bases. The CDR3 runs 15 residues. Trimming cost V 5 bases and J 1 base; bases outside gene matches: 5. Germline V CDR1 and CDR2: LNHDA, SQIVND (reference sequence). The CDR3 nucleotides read TGTGCCAGTAGTTATGCGGGAGCGGCCAAAAACATTCAGTACTTC. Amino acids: CASSYAGAAKNIQYF.

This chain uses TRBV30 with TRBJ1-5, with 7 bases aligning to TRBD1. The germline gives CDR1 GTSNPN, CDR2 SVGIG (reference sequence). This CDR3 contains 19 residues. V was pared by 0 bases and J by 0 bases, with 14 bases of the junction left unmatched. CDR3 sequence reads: CAWSVRHRGNIDSNQPQHF. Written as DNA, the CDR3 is TGTGCCTGGAGTGTACGGCACAGGGGAAATATCGATAGCAATCAGCCCCAGCATTTT.

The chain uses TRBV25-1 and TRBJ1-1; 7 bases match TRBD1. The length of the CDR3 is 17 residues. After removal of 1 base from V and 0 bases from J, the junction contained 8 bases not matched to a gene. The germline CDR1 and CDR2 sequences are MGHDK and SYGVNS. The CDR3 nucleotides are TGTGCCAGCAGTGAATTCCGGGGGGGACAGATGAACACTGAAGCTTTCTTT. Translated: CASSEFRGGQMNTEAFF.

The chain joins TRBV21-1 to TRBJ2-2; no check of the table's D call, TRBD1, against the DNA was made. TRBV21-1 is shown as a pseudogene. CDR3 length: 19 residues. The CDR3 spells CASSSKSSLGQGVAGELFF. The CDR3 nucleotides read TGTGCCAGCAGCTCCAAAAGCAGTCTTGGGCAGGGGGTAGCCGGGGAGCTGTTTTTT.

The CDR3: CASSGTSGGYNEQFF. DNA for the CDR3: TGTGCCAGCAGCGGGACTAGCGGGGGTTACAATGAGCAGTTCTTC. The chain uses TRBV11-2 and TRBJ2-1, with 14 positions matching TRBD2. Germline values: CDR1 SGHAT, CDR2 FQNNGV. The CDR3 extends over 15 amino acids. J was trimmed by 4 bases and V by 5 bases; bases with no gene match: 1.

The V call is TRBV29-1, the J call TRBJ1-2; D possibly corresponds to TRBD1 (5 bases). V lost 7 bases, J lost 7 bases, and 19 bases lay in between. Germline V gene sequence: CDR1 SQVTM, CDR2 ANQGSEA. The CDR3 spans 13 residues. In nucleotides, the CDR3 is TGCAGCGGCCAACATGGAGTGGGGGGTGGCTACACCTTC. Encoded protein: CSGQHGVGGGYTF.

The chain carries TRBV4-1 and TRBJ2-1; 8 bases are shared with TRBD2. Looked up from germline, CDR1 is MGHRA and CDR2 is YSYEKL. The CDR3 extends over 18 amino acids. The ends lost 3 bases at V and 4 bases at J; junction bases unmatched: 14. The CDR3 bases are TGCGCCAGCAGCCAGGTCCTTATCAGCGGGAGAAGATACAATGAGCAGTTCTTC. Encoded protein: CASSQVLISGRRYNEQFF.

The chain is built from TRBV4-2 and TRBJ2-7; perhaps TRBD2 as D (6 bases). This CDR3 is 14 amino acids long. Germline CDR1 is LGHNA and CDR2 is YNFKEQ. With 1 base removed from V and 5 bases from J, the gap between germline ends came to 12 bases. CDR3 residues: CASSQGLDGDEQYF. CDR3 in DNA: TGTGCCAGCAGCCAAGGACTAGATGGTGACGAGCAGTACTTC.

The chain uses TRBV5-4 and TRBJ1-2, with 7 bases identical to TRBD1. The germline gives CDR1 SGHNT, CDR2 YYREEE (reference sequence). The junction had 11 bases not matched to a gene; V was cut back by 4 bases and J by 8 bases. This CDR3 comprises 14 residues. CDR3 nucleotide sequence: TGTGCCAGCAGCGGATTTGGAAGGGGGCTCGGCTACACCTTC. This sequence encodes CASSGFGRGLGYTF.

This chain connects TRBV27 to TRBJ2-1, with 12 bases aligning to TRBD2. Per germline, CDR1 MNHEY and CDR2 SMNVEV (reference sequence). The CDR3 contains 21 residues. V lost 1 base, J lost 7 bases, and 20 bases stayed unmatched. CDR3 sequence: CASSLYGLAGGPGGYVNEQFF. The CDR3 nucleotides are TGTGCCAGCAGTTTATATGGCCTAGCGGGAGGGCCTGGTGGGTACGTGAATGAGCAGTTCTTC.

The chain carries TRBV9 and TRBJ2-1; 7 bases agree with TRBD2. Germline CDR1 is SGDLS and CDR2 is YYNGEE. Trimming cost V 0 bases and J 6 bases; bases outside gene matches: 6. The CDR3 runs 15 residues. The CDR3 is CASSVGGGASNEQFF. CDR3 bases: TGTGCCAGCAGCGTAGGGGGGGGAGCGTCCAATGAGCAGTTCTTC.

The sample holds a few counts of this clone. The CDR3 bases are TGTGCCAGCAGCCATACTGACAATGAGCAGTTCTTC. This gives the protein CASSHTDNEQFF. V gene TRBV21-1 combines with J gene TRBJ2-1; the table names TRBD2, a call not compared with the DNA. TRBV21-1 is tagged as a pseudogene. The length of the CDR3 is 12 residues.

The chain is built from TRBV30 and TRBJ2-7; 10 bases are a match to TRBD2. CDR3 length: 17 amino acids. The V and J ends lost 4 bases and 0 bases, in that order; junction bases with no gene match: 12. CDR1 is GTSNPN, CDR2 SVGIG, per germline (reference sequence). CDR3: CAWNPPHSGRSSYEQYF. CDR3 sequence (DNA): TGTGCCTGGAATCCACCCCATAGCGGGAGGAGCTCCTACGAGCAGTACTTC. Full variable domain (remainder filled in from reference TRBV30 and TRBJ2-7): SQTIHQWPATLVQPVGSPLSLECTVEGTSNPNLYWYRQAAGRGLQLLFYSVGIGQISSEVPQNLSASRPQDRQFILSSKKLLLSDSGFYLCAWNPPHSGRSSYEQYFGPGTRLTVT.

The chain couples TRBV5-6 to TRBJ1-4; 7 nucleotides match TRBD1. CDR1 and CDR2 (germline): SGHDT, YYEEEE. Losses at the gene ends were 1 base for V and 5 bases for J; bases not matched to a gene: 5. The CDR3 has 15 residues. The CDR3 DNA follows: TGTGCCAGCAGCTTGAGAGGGGGCGGGAATGAAAAACTGTTTTTT. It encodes CASSLRGGGNEKLFF.

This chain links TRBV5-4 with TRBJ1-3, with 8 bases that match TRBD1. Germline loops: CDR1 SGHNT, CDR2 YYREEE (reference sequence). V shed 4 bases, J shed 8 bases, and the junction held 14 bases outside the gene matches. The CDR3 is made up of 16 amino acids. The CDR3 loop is CASSVKQGVPGDTIYF. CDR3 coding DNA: TGTGCCAGCAGCGTGAAACAGGGGGTCCCCGGAGACACCATATATTTT.

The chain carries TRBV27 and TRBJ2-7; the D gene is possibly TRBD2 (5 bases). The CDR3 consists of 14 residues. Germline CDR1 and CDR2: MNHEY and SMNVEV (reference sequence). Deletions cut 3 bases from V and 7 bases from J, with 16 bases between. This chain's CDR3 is CASSLDFPMGEQYF. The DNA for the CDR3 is TGTGCCAGCAGTTTGGACTTCCCCATGGGGGAGCAGTACTTC.

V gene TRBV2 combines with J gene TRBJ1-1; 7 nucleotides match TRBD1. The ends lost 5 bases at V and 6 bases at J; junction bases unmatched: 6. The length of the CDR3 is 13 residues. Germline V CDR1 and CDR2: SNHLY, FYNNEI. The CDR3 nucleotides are TGTGCCAGCAGTACCACAGGGGTTCCTGAAGCTTTCTTT. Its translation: CASSTTGVPEAFF.

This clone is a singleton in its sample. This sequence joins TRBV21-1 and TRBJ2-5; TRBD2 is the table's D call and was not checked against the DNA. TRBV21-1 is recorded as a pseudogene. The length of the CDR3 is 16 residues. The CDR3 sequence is CASRAKLAGSRETQYF. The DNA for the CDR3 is TGTGCCAGCAGGGCCAAACTAGCGGGATCGAGGGAGACCCAGTACTTC.

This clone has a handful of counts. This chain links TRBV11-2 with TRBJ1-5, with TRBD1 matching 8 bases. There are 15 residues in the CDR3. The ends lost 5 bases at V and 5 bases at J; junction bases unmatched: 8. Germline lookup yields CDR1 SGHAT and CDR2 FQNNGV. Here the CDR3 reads CASSPRTGSYQPQHF. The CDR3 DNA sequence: TGTGCCAGCAGCCCCCGGACAGGGAGCTATCAGCCCCAGCATTTT.

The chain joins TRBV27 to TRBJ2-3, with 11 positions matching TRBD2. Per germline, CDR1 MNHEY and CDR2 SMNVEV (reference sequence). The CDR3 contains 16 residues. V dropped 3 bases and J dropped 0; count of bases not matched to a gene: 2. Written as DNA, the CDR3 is TGTGCCAGCAGTTTCAGGACTAGCGGGAGCACAGATACGCAGTATTTT. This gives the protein CASSFRTSGSTDTQYF.